These 7 T cell receptor beta chains share one sample of origin, sequenced in a study of blood T cell repertoires in COVID-19. The table came from immunoSEQ multiplex PCR; TCRdb's copy has only in-frame clones and leaves some out. Of 350,000 or so clones in the sample, about 89% were seen once. Sequencing input: peripheral blood. These receptors were obtained from a woman aged 25 to 39 with COVID-19, enrolled during active disease.

The V and J genes are TRBV11-3 and TRBJ2-2; no definite D call. CDR3 length: 13 amino acids. Looked up from germline, CDR1 is SGHNT and CDR2 is YENEEA. The V and J ends lost 5 bases and 5 bases respectively, with 9 bases between them. The CDR3 nucleotides read TGTGCCAGCAGCCTCCGAGAAACCGGGGAGCTGTTTTTT. As protein: CASSLRETGELFF.

This clone occurred once. V usage is TRBV19 and J usage is TRBJ2-1; 10 positions agree with TRBD2. After removal of 10 bases from V and 0 bases from J, the junction contained 15 bases not matched to a gene. This CDR3 comprises 18 residues. Germline V lookup: CDR1 LNHDA, CDR2 SQIVND (reference sequence). The CDR3 coding sequence is TGTGCCACCAAATTCCGGCCTAGCGGGGGAAGCTCCTACAATGAGCAGTTCTTC. Encoded protein: CATKFRPSGGSSYNEQFF.

V usage is TRBV6-2 or TRBV6-3 and J usage is TRBJ2-7, with TRBD2 matching over 10 bases. CDR3 length equals 14 residues. Germline V gene sequence: CDR1 MNHEY, CDR2 SVGEGT. Losses at the gene ends were 3 bases for V and 4 bases for J; bases not matched to a gene: 3. The DNA of the CDR3 is TGTGCCAGCAGTTATAGCGGGAGGAGTTACGAGCAGTACTTC. It translates to CASSYSGRSYEQYF.

This chain connects TRBV2 to TRBJ2-2; weak D call: TRBD2 (5 bases). Looked up from germline, CDR1 is SNHLY and CDR2 is FYNNEI. V was cut by 6 bases and J by 4 bases, with 15 bases left in between. The CDR3 consists of 15 residues. The chain's CDR3 is CASSLLIGSTGELFF. CDR3 sequence (DNA): TGTGCCAGCAGCTTACTAATTGGGAGCACCGGGGAGCTGTTTTTT.

V usage is TRBV7-9 and J usage is TRBJ2-7; D possibly corresponds to TRBD2 (6 bases). This CDR3 has 15 residues. With 4 bases removed from V and 6 bases from J, the gap between germline ends came to 19 bases. Germline V gene sequence: CDR1 SEHNR, CDR2 FQNEAQ (reference sequence). The CDR3 region is CASSSLGGPMTEQYF. CDR3 bases: TGTGCCAGCAGCTCCCTCGGGGGACCGATGACCGAGCAGTACTTC. Using reference TRBV7-9 and TRBJ2-7 for the parts outside the CDR3, the full variable domain is DTGVSQNPRHKITKRGQNVTFRCDPISEHNRLYWYRQTLGQGPEFLTYFQNEAQLEKSRLLSDRFSAERPKGSFSTLEIQRTEQGDSAMYLCASSSLGGPMTEQYFGPGTRLTVT.

Points on this clone: Other DNA variants within this sample encode the same CDR3. The chain has TRBV28 and TRBJ2-2; D is unclear. This CDR3 region has 12 residues. Trimming left V 5 bases short and J 2 bases short, with 3 bases between. The germline gives CDR1 MDHEN, CDR2 SYDVKM. The CDR3 DNA sequence: TGTGCCAGCAGTCTTAACACCGGGGAGCTGTTTTTT. Its translation is CASSLNTGELFF.

The chain uses TRBV28 and TRBJ2-5; TRBD1 aligns across 8 bases. The CDR3 runs 15 residues. The trim removed 5 bases at V and 2 bases at J, leaving 7 bases unmatched. CDR1 is MDHEN and CDR2 is SYDVKM in the germline V gene. DNA of the CDR3: TGTGCCAGCAGTCCCATGGGGACAGGTCAAGAGACCCAGTACTTC. This encodes CASSPMGTGQETQYF.